This T cell receptor beta chain was sequenced for a study of T cells in Graves' hyperthyroidism and ophthalmopathy. For ophthalmopathy patients, the Clinical Activity Score was at least 3 and the NOSPECS grade at least 4; duration was under 3 months. Lactation, pregnancy, other autoimmune disease or uncontrolled infection led to exclusion of patients. Source material for PBMCs was over 7.5 ml fresh peripheral blood. There are many counts of this clonotype. The germline V gene encodes CDR1 SQVTM and CDR2 ANQGSEA. Trimming took off 4 bases at V and 0 bases at J, with 7 bases between the two ends. The CDR3 extends over 13 amino acids. Researchers amplified the TCR beta CDR3 regions from RNA transcripts. Primed by the HTBI set, a first-round RT-PCR was run on the TCR CDR3. One entry per CDR3 protein, called by TCRdb with MiXCR from the multiplex PCR reads. The table has over 250,000 distinct CDR3 sequences, over 15% seen once.

This chain joins TRBV29-1 and TRBJ2-1; no firm D call. Sequenced input: blood. This clonotype was obtained from a woman between 55 and 75 years old with Graves' ophthalmopathy. The DNA of the CDR3 is TGCAGCGTTGTACTATTCTCCTACAATGAGCAGTTCTTC. This translates into CSVVLFSYNEQFF.